Listed below are T cell receptor beta chains from one sample, sequenced in a study of blood T cells in healthy people across ages. TCRdb fed the 5' RACE reads into MiXCR, producing one record per CDR3 protein. The table includes around 970,000 distinct CDR3 sequences, just over 50% detected once. Source material: blood. The receptors were gathered from a woman aged 60-70 years in good health. CDR3s include the opening cysteine and the closing phenylalanine or tryptophan. The D gene is left open where the match is weak. The size of a clone is reported for some rows only, either as once, few or many, or as a class for expanded clones.

NA	TRBV6-2/TRBV6-3	TRBJ2-3	NA	TGTGCCAGCAGTTACTCGAATCGGCTTCCAGATACGCAGTATTTT	CASSYSNRLPDTQYF
NA	TRBV12-3/TRBV12-4	TRBJ2-7	NA	TGTGTCAGCAGTTTTGGGGGGACCACCTACAATGAGCAGTACTTC	CVSSFGGTTYNEQYF
TRBD1	TRBV27	TRBJ1-2	NA	TGTGCCAGCAGGTTCGGGACAGGGGGTACCGGCTACACCTTC	CASRFGTGGTGYTF
NA	TRBV20-1	TRBJ2-5	NA	TGCAGTGCTATACCCAGATGGGAGACCCAGTACTTC	CSAIPRWETQYF
NA	TRBV2	TRBJ2-7	few	TGTGCCAGCAGTGGGGGGGACAGCTCCTACGAGCAGTACTTC	CASSGGDSSYEQYF
NA	TRBV5-6	TRBJ2-7	NA	TGTGCCAGCAGTCTTACTGACCGGGAGAGGTACGAGCAGTACTTC	CASSLTDRERYEQYF
NA	TRBV5-6	TRBJ2-5	NA	TGTGCCAGCAGCTTCCGGGGAGTCCGGTACCAAGAGACCCAGTACTTC	CASSFRGVRYQETQYF
TRBD1	TRBV15	TRBJ2-3	NA	TGTGCCACCAGCAGACCGGGACAGGGGCAAGATACGCAGTATTTT	CATSRPGQGQDTQYF
NA	TRBV7-6	TRBJ2-7	NA	TGTGCCAGCAGCTTTTCCCCAGTCTCCTACGAGCAGTACTTC	CASSFSPVSYEQYF
TRBD2	TRBV29-1	TRBJ2-1	NA	TGCAGCGTTGAAAAACCTAGCGGGCCCTACAATGAGCAGTTCTTC	CSVEKPSGPYNEQFF
NA	TRBV28	TRBJ2-7	NA	TGTGCCAGCAGGACGGGGAACCTTTACGAGCAGTACTTC	CASRTGNLYEQYF
NA	TRBV7-8	TRBJ1-1	NA	TGTGCCAGCAGCTACACCTCGGGGGCTGAAGCTTTCTTT	CASSYTSGAEAFF
TRBD2	TRBV4-2	TRBJ2-1	NA	TGTGCCAGCAGCCAAGTCGATTATGGACTAGCGGGAGTATTAAATGAGCAGTTCTTC	CASSQVDYGLAGVLNEQFF
NA	TRBV6-5	TRBJ1-2	medium-sized	TGTGCCAGCAGTTTACAGGCAGGGGCTGGCTACACCTTC	CASSLQAGAGYTF
TRBD2	TRBV28	TRBJ2-1	NA	TGTGCCAGCAGTTCCGTGGGACTAGCGGGAGGGGGGACCCGGTTCTTC	CASSSVGLAGGGTRFF
NA	TRBV14	TRBJ2-7	NA	TGTGCCAGCAGTGACAGGCTGAGCGGGGAGCAGTACTTC	CASSDRLSGEQYF
TRBD2	TRBV20-1	TRBJ2-4	NA	TGCAGTGCTTCCGCTCCGGGGACTGGCGGGAGCTTGGGAGCCAAAAACATTCAGTACTTC	CSASAPGTGGSLGAKNIQYF
NA	TRBV9	TRBJ2-5	NA	TGTGCCAGCAGCGTAGGAGCAGGGCGGGAGACCCAGTACTTC	CASSVGAGRETQYF
NA	TRBV4-1	TRBJ1-2	NA	TGCGCCAGCAGCCAAGTGCAGGGCGCTAACTATGGCTACACCTTC	CASSQVQGANYGYTF
NA	TRBV28	TRBJ2-7	NA	TGTGCCAGCAGCCCTATGACCCCACTCTACGAGCAGTACTTC	CASSPMTPLYEQYF
NA	TRBV12-3/TRBV12-4	TRBJ1-1	NA	TGTGCCAGTAGATGGGGACCGTCGAACACTGAAGCTTTCTTT	CASRWGPSNTEAFF
TRBD1	TRBV6-6	TRBJ2-1	few	TGTGCCAGCAGCTCCGGGACAGGGGGATCCAATGAGCAGTTCTTC	CASSSGTGGSNEQFF
TRBD2	TRBV7-9	TRBJ2-5	many	TGTGCCAGCACCCCGGGACTAGCGCTTGAGACCCAGTACTTC	CASTPGLALETQYF
NA	TRBV7-2	TRBJ2-1	NA	TGTGCCAGCAGCTTTCAGTGGGTCGACAATAAGCAGTTCTTC	CASSFQWVDNKQFF
TRBD2	TRBV20-1	TRBJ2-7	NA	TGCAGTGCTAGGAGCCCGGGACTAGTTTTCTACGAGCAGTACTTC	CSARSPGLVFYEQYF
TRBD1	TRBV18	TRBJ2-1	NA	TGTGCCAGCTCACCAAGGACAGGGGCAAGCGAGCAGTTCTTC	CASSPRTGASEQFF
NA	TRBV12-3/TRBV12-4	TRBJ1-5	few	TGTGCCACAGCCGGGACTAATAGCAATCAGCCCCAGCATTTT	CATAGTNSNQPQHF
NA	TRBV25-1	TRBJ2-7	NA	TGTGCCAGCAGTGACCCAAACTCCTACGAGCAGTACTTC	CASSDPNSYEQYF
TRBD2	TRBV20-1	TRBJ2-3	few	TGCAGTGCTAGAGACCCCACGAAAACACTAGCGGGAGTAACAGATACGCAGTATTTT	CSARDPTKTLAGVTDTQYF
NA	TRBV6-5	TRBJ1-2	few	TGTGCCACCCATTCGTCTTCTGGTCGGGCCTATGGCTACACCTTC	CATHSSSGRAYGYTF
NA	TRBV7-9	TRBJ2-7	NA	TGTGCCAGCAGCTTATACCGGTCGGACGAGCAGTACTTC	CASSLYRSDEQYF
NA	TRBV2	TRBJ2-1	NA	TGTGCCAGCAGTGGCCATTCCCAGATTATCAATGAGCAGTTCTTC	CASSGHSQIINEQFF
NA	TRBV7-9	TRBJ2-1	NA	TGTGCCAGCAGCTTAGTATTGGGGGCCGGCGATGAGCAGTTCTTC	CASSLVLGAGDEQFF
NA	TRBV29-1	TRBJ2-7	few	TGCAGCGTGGAAAGGACAGATTTAGGGGGGCAGTACTTC	CSVERTDLGGQYF
TRBD1	TRBV5-6	TRBJ1-2	few	TGTGCCAGCAGGGGACAGGGTCTTTCTGGCTACACCTTC	CASRGQGLSGYTF
TRBD2	TRBV9	TRBJ2-1	NA	TGTGCCAGCAGCGTGTCCGTGGGGGAGGGCCTCAATGAGCAGTTCTTC	CASSVSVGEGLNEQFF
NA	TRBV29-1	TRBJ2-1	NA	TGCAGCATAAAGCGGGACAGGCGAGACAATGAGCAGTTCTTC	CSIKRDRRDNEQFF
TRBD1	TRBV20-1	TRBJ2-5	NA	TGCAGTGCTAGAGGCCCCGGGACAGGGGGCGAGACCCAGTACTTC	CSARGPGTGGETQYF
TRBD2	TRBV7-2	TRBJ2-3	few	TGTGCCAGCAGCTTGCTTGGGTCGACTAGCGGGGCAGATACGCAGTATTTT	CASSLLGSTSGADTQYF
TRBD2	TRBV4-2	TRBJ2-7	NA	TGTGCCAGCAGCCAGATAGCGGGAGAGGCCTACGAGCAGTACTTC	CASSQIAGEAYEQYF
TRBD2	TRBV6-5	TRBJ2-2	NA	TGTGCCGGCAGTTACACCCGGGGAAGCGGGAGGGCAGGCGGGGAGCTGTTTTTT	CAGSYTRGSGRAGGELFF
TRBD2	TRBV4-1	TRBJ2-1	few	TGCGCCAGCAGCCCGCGGACTAGCGGGACCCAACTGGATGAGCAGTTCTTC	CASSPRTSGTQLDEQFF
NA	TRBV4-3	TRBJ2-1	NA	TGCGCCAGCAGCCAAGATCTAGTAAGGCAGTTCTTC	CASSQDLVRQFF
NA	TRBV14	TRBJ2-3	NA	TGTGCCAGCAGCCAAGTGTTCAGCGGTAGCACAGATACGCAGTATTTT	CASSQVFSGSTDTQYF
TRBD1	TRBV7-8	TRBJ2-6	many	TGTGCCAGCACCATACTAACCGGGACAGAATTTCCTGGGGCCAACGTCCTGACTTTC	CASTILTGTEFPGANVLTF